This TCR beta chain comes out of a study of blood T cells in healthy people across ages. Russia was home to the donors, healthy Caucasian individuals aged about 6 to 90. This clonotype was found a few times. The antigen is unknown. Germline V CDR1 and CDR2: DFQATT, SNEGSKA (reference sequence). The CDR3 loop spans 12 amino acids. Trimming took off 7 bases at V and 2 bases at J, with 10 bases between the two ends. Using a J-beta primer mix together with a sample-barcoded 5' primer, a second PCR was run for about 6 to 11 cycles. Each CDR3 protein gets one entry after TCRdb re-called the 5' RACE reads with MiXCR. Here the sample spans roughly 1.6 million distinct CDR3 sequences, about 31% being singletons. Study-level results: One million T cells yielded diversity estimates that were considered underestimates. Diversity of TCR beta correlated strongly with naive T cell percentage.

The TCR was taken from a woman aged 30 to 39 in good health. Sequencing used blood. This sequence joins TRBV20-1 and TRBJ2-3, with TRBD2 as a possible D gene (6 bases). The CDR3 DNA is TGCAGTGGACGGACTAACACAGATACGCAGTATTTT. Translation gives CSGRTNTDTQYF.